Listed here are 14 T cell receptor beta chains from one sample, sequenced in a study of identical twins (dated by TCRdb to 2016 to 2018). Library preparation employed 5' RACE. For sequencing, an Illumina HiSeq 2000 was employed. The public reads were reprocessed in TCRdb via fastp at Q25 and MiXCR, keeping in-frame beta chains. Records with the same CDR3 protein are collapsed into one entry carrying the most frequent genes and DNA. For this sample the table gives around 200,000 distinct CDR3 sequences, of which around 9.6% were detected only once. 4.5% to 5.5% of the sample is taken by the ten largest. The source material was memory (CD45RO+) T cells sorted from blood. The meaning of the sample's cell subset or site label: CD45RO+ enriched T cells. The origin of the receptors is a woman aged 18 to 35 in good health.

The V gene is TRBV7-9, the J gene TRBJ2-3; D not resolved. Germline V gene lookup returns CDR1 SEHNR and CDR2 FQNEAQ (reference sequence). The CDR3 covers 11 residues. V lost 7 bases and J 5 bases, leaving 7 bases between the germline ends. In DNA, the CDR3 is TGTGCCAGCACTAAGCGAGATACGCAGTATTTT. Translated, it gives CASTKRDTQYF. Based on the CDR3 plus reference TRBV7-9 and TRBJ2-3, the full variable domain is DTGVSQNPRHKITKRGQNVTFRCDPISEHNRLYWYRQTLGQGPEFLTYFQNEAQLEKSRLLSDRFSAERPKGSFSTLEIQRTEQGDSAMYLCASTKRDTQYFGPGTRLTVL.

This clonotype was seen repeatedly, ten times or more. CDR3 bases: TGTGCCAGCAGCAAGACAGGGGCCCACTCTGGAAACACCATATATTTT. Its translation is CASSKTGAHSGNTIYF. The gene calls are TRBV6-1 and TRBJ1-3, with 8 bases fitting TRBD1. Per the germline V gene, CDR1 is MNHNS and CDR2 is SASEGT. The J segment lost 0 bases and the V segment lost 6 bases, leaving 7 bases of the junction unmatched. The CDR3 totals 16 residues.

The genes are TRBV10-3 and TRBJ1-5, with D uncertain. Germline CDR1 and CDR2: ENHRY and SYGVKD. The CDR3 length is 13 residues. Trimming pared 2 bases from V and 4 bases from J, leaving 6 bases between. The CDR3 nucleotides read TGTGCCATCAGTGAGGAAAGAAATCAGCCCCAGCATTTT. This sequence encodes CAISEERNQPQHF.

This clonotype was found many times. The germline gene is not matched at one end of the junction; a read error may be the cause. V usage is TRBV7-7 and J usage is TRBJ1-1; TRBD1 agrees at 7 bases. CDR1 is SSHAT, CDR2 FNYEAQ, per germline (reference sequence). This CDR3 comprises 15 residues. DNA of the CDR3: TGTGCTAGCAGCTTAGCAGGGGGTGAGAACACTGAAGCTTTCTTT. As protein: CASSLAGGENTEAFF.

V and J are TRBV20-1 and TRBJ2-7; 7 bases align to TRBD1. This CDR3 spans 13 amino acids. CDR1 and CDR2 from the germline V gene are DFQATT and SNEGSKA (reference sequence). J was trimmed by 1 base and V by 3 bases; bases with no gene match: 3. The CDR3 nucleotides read TGCAGTGCTAGTAAACAGGGGTCCTACGAGCAGTACTTC. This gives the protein CSASKQGSYEQYF.

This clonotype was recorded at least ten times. CDR3 protein: CASSLLAGSEAFF. CDR3 nucleotides: TGTGCCAGCAGTTTACTTGCGGGGTCTGAAGCTTTCTTT. The gene calls are TRBV12-3 or TRBV12-4 and TRBJ1-1; the D is unclear. The length of the CDR3 is 13 residues. Trimming removed 2 bases from V and 6 bases from J, with 10 bases in between.

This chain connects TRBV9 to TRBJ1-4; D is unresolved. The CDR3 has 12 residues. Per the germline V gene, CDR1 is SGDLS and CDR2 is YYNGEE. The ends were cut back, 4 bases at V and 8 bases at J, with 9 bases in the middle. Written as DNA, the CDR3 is TGTGCCAGCAGCAACCGGCAGGAAAAACTGTTTTTT. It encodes CASSNRQEKLFF.

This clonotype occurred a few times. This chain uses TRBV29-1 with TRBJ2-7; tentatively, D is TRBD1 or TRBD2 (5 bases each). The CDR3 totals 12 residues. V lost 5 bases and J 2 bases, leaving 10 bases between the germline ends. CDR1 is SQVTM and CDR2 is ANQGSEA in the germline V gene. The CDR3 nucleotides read TGCAGCGTTTCGGGACGGCCCTACGAGCAGTACTTC. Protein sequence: CSVSGRPYEQYF.

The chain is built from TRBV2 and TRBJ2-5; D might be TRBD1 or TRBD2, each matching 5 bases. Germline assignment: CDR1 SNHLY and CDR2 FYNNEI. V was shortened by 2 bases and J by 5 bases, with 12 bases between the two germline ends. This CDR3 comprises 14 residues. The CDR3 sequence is CASSEYGGGETQYF. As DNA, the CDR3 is TGTGCCAGCAGTGAATATGGGGGTGGGGAGACCCAGTACTTC.

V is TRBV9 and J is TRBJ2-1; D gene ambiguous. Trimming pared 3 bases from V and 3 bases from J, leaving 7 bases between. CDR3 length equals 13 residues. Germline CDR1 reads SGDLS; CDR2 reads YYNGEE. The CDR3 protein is CASSATDYNEQFF. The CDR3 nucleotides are TGTGCCAGCAGCGCTACTGACTACAATGAGCAGTTCTTC.

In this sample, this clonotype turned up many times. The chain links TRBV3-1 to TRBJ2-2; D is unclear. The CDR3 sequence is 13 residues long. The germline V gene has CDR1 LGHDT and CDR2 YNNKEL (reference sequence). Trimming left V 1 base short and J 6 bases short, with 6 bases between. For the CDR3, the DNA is TGTGCCAGCAGCCAAGCTCGGGCCGGGGAGCTGTTTTTT. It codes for CASSQARAGELFF.

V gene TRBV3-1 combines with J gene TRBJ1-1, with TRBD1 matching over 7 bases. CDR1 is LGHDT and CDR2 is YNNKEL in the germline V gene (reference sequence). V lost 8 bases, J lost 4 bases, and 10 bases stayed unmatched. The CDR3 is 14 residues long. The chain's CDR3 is CASGGGAGITEAFF. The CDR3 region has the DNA TGTGCCAGCGGAGGGGGCGCCGGAATCACTGAAGCTTTCTTT.

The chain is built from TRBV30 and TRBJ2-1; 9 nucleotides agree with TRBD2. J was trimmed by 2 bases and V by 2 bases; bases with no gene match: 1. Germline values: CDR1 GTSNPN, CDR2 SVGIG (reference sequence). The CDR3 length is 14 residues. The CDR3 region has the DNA TGTGCCTGGAGTAAGCGGGGGGCCTACAATGAGCAGTTCTTC. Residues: CAWSKRGAYNEQFF.

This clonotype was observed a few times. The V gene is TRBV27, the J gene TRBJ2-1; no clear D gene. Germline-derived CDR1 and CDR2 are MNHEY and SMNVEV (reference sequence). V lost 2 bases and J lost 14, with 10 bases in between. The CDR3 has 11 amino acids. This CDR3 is CASSLNGNKFF. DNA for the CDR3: TGTGCCAGCAGTTTAAACGGAAATAAGTTCTTC.